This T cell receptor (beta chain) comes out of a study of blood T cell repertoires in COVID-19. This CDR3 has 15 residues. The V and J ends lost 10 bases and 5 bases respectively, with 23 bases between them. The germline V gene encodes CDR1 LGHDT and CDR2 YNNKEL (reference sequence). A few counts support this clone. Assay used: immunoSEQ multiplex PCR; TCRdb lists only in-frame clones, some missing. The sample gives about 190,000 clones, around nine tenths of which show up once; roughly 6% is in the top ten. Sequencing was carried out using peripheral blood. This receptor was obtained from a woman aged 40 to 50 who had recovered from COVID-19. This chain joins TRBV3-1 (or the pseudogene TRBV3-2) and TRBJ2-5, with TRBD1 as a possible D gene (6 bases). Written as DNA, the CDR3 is TGTGCCACCGGCTCAGGGACACCGTTTTCGGAGACCCAGTACTTC. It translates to CATGSGTPFSETQYF.